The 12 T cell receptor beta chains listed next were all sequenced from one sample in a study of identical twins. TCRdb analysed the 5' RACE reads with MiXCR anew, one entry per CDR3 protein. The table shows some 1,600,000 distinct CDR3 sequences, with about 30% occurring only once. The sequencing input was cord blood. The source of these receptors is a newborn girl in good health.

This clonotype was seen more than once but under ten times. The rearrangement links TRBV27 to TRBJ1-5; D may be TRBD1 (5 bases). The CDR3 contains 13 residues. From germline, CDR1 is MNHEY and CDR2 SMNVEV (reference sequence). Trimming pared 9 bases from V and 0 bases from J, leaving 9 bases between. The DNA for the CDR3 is TGTGCCAGTGGACATTATAGCAATCAGCCCCAGCATTTT. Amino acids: CASGHYSNQPQHF.

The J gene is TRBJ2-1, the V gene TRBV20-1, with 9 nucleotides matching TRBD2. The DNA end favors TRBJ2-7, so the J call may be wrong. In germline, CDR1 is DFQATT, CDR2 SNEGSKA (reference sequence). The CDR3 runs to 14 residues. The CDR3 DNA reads TGCAGTGCTAGTGGGACTAGCAACTACAATGAGCAGTACTTC. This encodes CSASGTSNYNEQYF.

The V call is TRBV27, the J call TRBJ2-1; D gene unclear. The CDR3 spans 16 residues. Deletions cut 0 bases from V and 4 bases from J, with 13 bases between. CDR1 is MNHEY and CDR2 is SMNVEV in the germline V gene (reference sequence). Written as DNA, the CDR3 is TGTGCCAGCAGTTTATCTGGCAGGAAACCTTACAATGAGCAGTTCTTC. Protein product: CASSLSGRKPYNEQFF.

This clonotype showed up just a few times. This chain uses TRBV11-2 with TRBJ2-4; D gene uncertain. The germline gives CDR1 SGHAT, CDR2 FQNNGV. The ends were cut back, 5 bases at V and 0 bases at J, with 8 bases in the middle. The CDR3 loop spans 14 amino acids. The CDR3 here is CASSARLAKNIQYF. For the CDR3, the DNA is TGTGCCAGCAGCGCCCGACTAGCCAAAAACATTCAGTACTTC.

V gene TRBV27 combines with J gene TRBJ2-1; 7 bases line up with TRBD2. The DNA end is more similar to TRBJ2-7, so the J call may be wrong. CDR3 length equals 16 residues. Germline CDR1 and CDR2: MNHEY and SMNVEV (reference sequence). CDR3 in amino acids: CASSWTSWGSYNGQYF. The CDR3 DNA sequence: TGTGCCAGCAGCTGGACTAGTTGGGGCTCCTACAATGGGCAGTACTTC.

This chain's CDR3 is CSAWTATGGYTF. As DNA, the CDR3 is TGCAGTGCCTGGACCGCTACGGGGGGCTACACCTTC. The chain joins TRBV20-1 to TRBJ1-2, with no clear D. The V end was cut by 6 bases, the J end by 8 bases, with 16 bases between. The CDR3 is 12 residues long. Germline V gene data show CDR1 as DFQATT and CDR2 as SNEGSKA (reference sequence).

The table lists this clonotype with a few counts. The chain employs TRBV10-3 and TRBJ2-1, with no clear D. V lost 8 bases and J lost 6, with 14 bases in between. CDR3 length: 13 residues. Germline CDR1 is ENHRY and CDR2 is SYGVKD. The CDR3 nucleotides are TGTGCCATCGGCAGTATCCCCCTCAATGAGCAGTTCTTC. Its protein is CAIGSIPLNEQFF.

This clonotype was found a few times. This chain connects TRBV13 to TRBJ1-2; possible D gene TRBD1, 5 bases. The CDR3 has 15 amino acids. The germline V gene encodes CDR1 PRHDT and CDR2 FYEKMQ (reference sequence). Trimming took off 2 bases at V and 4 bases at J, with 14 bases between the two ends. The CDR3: CASSLRPDQGYGYTF. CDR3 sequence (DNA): TGTGCCAGCAGCTTAAGGCCAGACCAGGGCTATGGCTACACCTTC.

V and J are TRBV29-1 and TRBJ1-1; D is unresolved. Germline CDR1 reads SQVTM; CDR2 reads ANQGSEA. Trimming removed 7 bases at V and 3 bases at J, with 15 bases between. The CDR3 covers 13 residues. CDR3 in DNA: TGCAGCGGTGAGGTAGGGAGGGACACTGAAGCTTTCTTT. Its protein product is CSGEVGRDTEAFF.

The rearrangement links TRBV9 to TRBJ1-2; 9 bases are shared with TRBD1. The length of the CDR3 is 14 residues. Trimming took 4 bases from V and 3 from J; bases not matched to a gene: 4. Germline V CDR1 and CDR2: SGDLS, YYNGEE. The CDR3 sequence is CASSRTGVHYGYTF. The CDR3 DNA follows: TGTGCCAGCAGCAGGACAGGGGTTCACTATGGCTACACCTTC. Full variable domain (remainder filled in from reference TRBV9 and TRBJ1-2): DSGVTQTPKHLITATGQRVTLRCSPRSGDLSVYWYQQSLDQGLQFLIQYYNGEERAKGNILERFSAQQFPDLHSELNLSSLELGDSALYFCASSRTGVHYGYTFGSGTRLTVV.

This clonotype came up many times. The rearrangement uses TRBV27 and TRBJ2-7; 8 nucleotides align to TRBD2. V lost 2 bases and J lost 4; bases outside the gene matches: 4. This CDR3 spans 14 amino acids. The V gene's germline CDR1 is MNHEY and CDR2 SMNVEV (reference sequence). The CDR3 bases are TGTGCCAGCAGTTTACGGCTAGCGGGTTACGAGCAGTACTTC. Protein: CASSLRLAGYEQYF.

The CDR3 nucleotides are TGCAGGGGCATAAGCGGGAGCACAGATACGCAGTATTTT. It codes for CRGISGSTDTQYF. The chain has TRBV20-1 and TRBJ2-3; maybe TRBD2 (6 bases). This CDR3 has 13 residues. Per the germline V gene, CDR1 is DFQATT and CDR2 is SNEGSKA (reference sequence).